Following are 15 T cell receptor beta chains from one sample sequenced in a study of CD8+ T cells in alopecia areata. RNA extraction and reverse transcription yielded cDNA as sequencing template. The method was immunoSEQ multiplex PCR; TCRdb's version includes in-frame clones alone and lacks a portion of them. The sample records approximately 150,000 clones, around two thirds being singletons. The sample consisted of CD8+ T cells sorted from blood. Receptors originate from a human donor in good health.

The rearrangement links TRBV29-1 to TRBJ2-5; D remains unclear. Germline V gene data show CDR1 as SQVTM and CDR2 as ANQGSEA. The germline V and J ends were trimmed by 4 bases and 5 bases, with 14 bases remaining between them. This CDR3 comprises 13 residues. The CDR3 loop is CSVAETRWETQYF. The CDR3 nucleotides are TGCAGCGTTGCAGAGACCCGGTGGGAGACCCAGTACTTC. Drawing the rest from reference TRBV29-1 and TRBJ2-5, the complete variable domain is SAVISQKPSRDICQRGTSLTIQCQVDSQVTMMFWYRQQPGQSLTLIATANQGSEATYESGFVIDKFPISRPNLTFSTLTVSNMSPEDSSIYLCSVAETRWETQYFGPGTRLLVL.

This clone was observed at least ten times. The V and J genes are TRBV5-1 and TRBJ2-7, with a tentative D call TRBD2 (7 bases). V lost 2 bases and J lost 4, with 13 bases in between. The germline gives CDR1 SGHRS, CDR2 YFSETQ. The CDR3 has 14 residues. CDR3 bases: TGCGCCAGCAGCTTCTCGGGGGGCGAATACGAGCAGTACTTC. Encoded protein: CASSFSGGEYEQYF.

This clone has a handful of counts. DNA for the CDR3: TGTGCCAGCAGCTTTGGACAGGGACAGGCCTACGAGCAGTACTTC. Residues: CASSFGQGQAYEQYF. The chain combines TRBV11-2 with TRBJ2-7; 8 bases match TRBD1. The V segment lost 3 bases and the J segment 2 bases; nucleotides outside the gene matches: 6. The CDR3 sequence is 15 residues long. Germline V lookup: CDR1 SGHAT, CDR2 FQNNGV.

This rearrangement joins TRBV5-4 to TRBJ2-2; 9 bases are shared with TRBD2. The CDR3 runs to 15 residues. Germline lookup yields CDR1 SGHNT and CDR2 YYREEE (reference sequence). Germline trimming cut 4 bases from V and 6 bases from J; bases unmatched to any gene: 7. The CDR3, as DNA: TGTGCCAGCAGCATCAAGCGGGAGGTCGCCGGGGAGCTGTTTTTT. Translated, it gives CASSIKREVAGELFF.

This clone was counted a single time. The chain recombines TRBV4-1 with TRBJ2-7; 10 positions agree with TRBD1. The J segment lost 6 bases and the V segment lost 0 bases, leaving 8 bases of the junction unmatched. The CDR3 runs to 16 residues. Germline-derived CDR1 and CDR2 are MGHRA and YSYEKL. CDR3 protein: CASSQEPGQGYGEQYF. The CDR3 DNA is TGCGCCAGCAGCCAAGAACCGGGACAGGGGTATGGCGAGCAGTACTTC.

This chain joins TRBV7-6 and TRBJ1-1; D remains ambiguous. From germline, CDR1 is SGHVS and CDR2 FNYEAQ. Trimming removed 6 bases from V and 11 bases from J, with 13 bases in between. This CDR3 spans 11 amino acids. The DNA of the CDR3 is TGTGCCAGCAGTACCCTCCCGGGGGCTTTCTTT. This codes for CASSTLPGAFF.

This clone was recorded a few times. The CDR3 reads CASSPWTENTEAFF. The CDR3 DNA reads TGTGCCAGCAGCCCTTGGACAGAGAACACTGAAGCTTTCTTT. The J gene is TRBJ1-1, the V gene TRBV9, with D perhaps TRBD1 (6 bases). CDR3 length equals 14 residues. Trimming shortened V by 4 bases and J by 1 base, and 11 bases separated the two germline ends. Germline V gives CDR1 SGDLS, CDR2 YYNGEE.

This clone was picked up many times. The V gene is TRBV4-2, the J gene TRBJ2-7; no firm D call. Looked up from germline, CDR1 is LGHNA and CDR2 is YNFKEQ. Between the trimmed V and J ends, which lost 1 base and 6 bases, there was a span of 7 bases. CDR3 length equals 12 residues. The CDR3 region has the DNA TGTGCCAGCAGCCAAGCACGTTCCGAGCAGTACTTC. The encoded protein is CASSQARSEQYF.

The V gene is TRBV19, the J gene TRBJ2-5; 7 bases align to TRBD1. The germline gives CDR1 LNHDA, CDR2 SQIVND (reference sequence). The CDR3 extends over 13 amino acids. V was clipped by 5 bases and J by 4 bases; unmatched bases: 4. This CDR3 reads CASSANRGETQYF. The CDR3 DNA reads TGTGCCAGTAGTGCAAACAGGGGAGAGACCCAGTACTTC.

V usage is TRBV5-1 and J usage is TRBJ2-7; 9 bases fit TRBD2. The germline V gene encodes CDR1 SGHRS and CDR2 YFSETQ. The CDR3 is 14 amino acids. The V and J ends lost 4 bases and 0 bases, in that order; junction bases with no gene match: 2. For the CDR3, the DNA is TGCGCCAGCAGCCATAGCGGGAGCTCCTACGAGCAGTACTTC. Its translation: CASSHSGSSYEQYF. The variable domain in full, completed from reference TRBV5-1 and TRBJ2-7, reads KAGVTQTPRYLIKTRGQQVTLSCSPISGHRSVSWYQQTPGQGLQFLFEYFSETQRNKGNFPGRFSGRQFSNSRSEMNVSTLELGDSALYLCASSHSGSSYEQYFGPGTRLTVT.

This CDR3 reads CASSIGAAGGPETQYF. The DNA for the CDR3 is TGTGCCAGTAGTATAGGGGCGGCGGGAGGCCCCGAGACCCAGTACTTC. This chain joins TRBV19 and TRBJ2-5; 8 bases agree with TRBD2. The germline gives CDR1 LNHDA, CDR2 SQIVND (reference sequence). Trimming cost V 1 base and J 5 bases; bases outside gene matches: 9. This CDR3 is built from 16 residues. The full variable domain, completed using reference TRBV19 and TRBJ2-5, is DGGITQSPKYLFRKEGQNVTLSCEQNLNHDAMYWYRQDPGQGLRLIYYSQIVNDFQKGDIAEGYSVSREKKESFPLTVTSAQKNPTAFYLCASSIGAAGGPETQYFGPGTRLLVL.

The V and J genes are TRBV19 and TRBJ2-7; D may be TRBD2 (6 bases). The CDR3 is 13 amino acids. The germline gives CDR1 LNHDA, CDR2 SQIVND (reference sequence). V dropped 4 bases and J dropped 3 bases, with 10 bases sitting between them. DNA of the CDR3: TGTGCCAGTAGTACGGGGGACGGCTACGAGCAGTACTTC. The encoded protein is CASSTGDGYEQYF.

The chain links TRBV7-6 to TRBJ2-2; D uncertain. The CDR3 length is 12 residues. The germline gives CDR1 SGHVS, CDR2 FNYEAQ. Trimming took off 0 bases at V and 7 bases at J, with 3 bases between the two ends. The CDR3 DNA sequence: TGTGCCAGCAGCTTAGCGGTCGGGGAGCTGTTTTTT. As protein: CASSLAVGELFF.

Turning to this clone: The sample contains more than one DNA sequence encoding this CDR3. This chain uses TRBV5-6 with TRBJ2-1, with unresolved D. Germline V CDR1 and CDR2: SGHDT, YYEEEE. CDR3 size: 15 residues. Deletions cut 4 bases from V and 0 bases from J, with 11 bases between. This chain's CDR3 is CASSPDTSSYNEQFF. CDR3 DNA: TGTGCCAGCAGCCCCGACACGAGCTCCTACAATGAGCAGTTCTTC.

This rearrangement joins TRBV4-1 to TRBJ2-5; D is possibly TRBD1 (5 bases). The DNA end is more similar to TRBJ2-7, so the J call may be wrong. Germline V lookup: CDR1 MGHRA, CDR2 YSYEKL. This CDR3 has 14 residues. The CDR3 protein is CASSQVGAPYEQYF. DNA for the CDR3: TGCGCCAGCAGCCAAGTAGGGGCCCCCTACGAGCAGTACTTC.